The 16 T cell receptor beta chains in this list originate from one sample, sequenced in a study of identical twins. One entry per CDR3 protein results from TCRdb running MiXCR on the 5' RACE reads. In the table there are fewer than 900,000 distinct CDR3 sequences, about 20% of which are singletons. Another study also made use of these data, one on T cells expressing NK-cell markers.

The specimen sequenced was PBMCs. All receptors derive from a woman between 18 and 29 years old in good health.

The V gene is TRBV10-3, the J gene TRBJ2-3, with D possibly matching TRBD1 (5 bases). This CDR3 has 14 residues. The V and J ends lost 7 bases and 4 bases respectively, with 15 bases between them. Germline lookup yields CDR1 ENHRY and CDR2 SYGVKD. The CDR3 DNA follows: TGTGCCATCATGGCAGGGAATGGGCCAGATACGCAGTATTTT. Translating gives CAIMAGNGPDTQYF.

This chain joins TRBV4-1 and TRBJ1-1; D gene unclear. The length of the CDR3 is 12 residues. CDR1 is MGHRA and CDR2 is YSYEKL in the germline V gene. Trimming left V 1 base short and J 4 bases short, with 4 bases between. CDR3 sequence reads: CASSQAGTEAFF. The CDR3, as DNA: TGCGCCAGCAGCCAAGCGGGCACTGAAGCTTTCTTT.

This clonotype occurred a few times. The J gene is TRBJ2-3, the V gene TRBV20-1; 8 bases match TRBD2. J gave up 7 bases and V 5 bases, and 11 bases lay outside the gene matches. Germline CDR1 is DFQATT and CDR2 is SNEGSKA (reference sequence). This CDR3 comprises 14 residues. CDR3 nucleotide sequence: TGCAGTGCTCTCCCAGCGGGGGCCTTCAATACGCAGTATTTT. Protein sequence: CSALPAGAFNTQYF.

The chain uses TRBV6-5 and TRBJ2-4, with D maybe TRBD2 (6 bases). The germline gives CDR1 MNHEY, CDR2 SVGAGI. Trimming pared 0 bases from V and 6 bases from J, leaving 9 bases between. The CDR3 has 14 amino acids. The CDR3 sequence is CASSYSSGGNIQYF. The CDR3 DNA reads TGTGCCAGCAGTTACTCGTCCGGGGGAAACATTCAGTACTTC.

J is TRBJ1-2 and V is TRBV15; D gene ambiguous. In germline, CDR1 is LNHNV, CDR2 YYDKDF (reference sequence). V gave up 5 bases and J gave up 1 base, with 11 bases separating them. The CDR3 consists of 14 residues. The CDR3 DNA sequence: TGTGCCACCAGCGACTTCGACGGTAACTATGGCTACACCTTC. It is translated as CATSDFDGNYGYTF.

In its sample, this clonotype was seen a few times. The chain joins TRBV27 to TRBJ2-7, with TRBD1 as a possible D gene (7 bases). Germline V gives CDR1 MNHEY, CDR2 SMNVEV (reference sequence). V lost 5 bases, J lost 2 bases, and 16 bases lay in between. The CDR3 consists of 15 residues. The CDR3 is CASSLRPGGTYEQYF. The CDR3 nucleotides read TGTGCCAGCAGTCTACGGCCAGGGGGGACCTACGAGCAGTACTTC.

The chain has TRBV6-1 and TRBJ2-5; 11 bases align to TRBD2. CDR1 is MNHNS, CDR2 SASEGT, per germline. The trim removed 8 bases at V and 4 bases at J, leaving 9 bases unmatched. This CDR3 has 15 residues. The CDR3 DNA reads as TGTGCCAGCTTGGGAATAGCGGGAGGGTTAGAGACCCAGTACTTC. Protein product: CASLGIAGGLETQYF.

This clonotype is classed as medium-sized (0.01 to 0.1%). CDR3 DNA: TGTGCCAGCAGTTTAGGCAATCAGCCCCAGCATTTT. It is translated as CASSLGNQPQHF. The chain combines TRBV12-3 or TRBV12-4 with TRBJ1-5; D call uncertain. The V gene lost 1 base and the J gene lost 2 bases, with 0 bases spanning the gap. The CDR3 runs 12 residues.

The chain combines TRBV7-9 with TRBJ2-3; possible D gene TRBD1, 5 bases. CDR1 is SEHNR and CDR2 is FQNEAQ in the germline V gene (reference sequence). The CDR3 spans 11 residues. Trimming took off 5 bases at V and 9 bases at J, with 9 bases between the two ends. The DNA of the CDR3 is TGTGCCAGCAGCACCCAGGGCACGCAGTATTTT. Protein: CASSTQGTQYF.

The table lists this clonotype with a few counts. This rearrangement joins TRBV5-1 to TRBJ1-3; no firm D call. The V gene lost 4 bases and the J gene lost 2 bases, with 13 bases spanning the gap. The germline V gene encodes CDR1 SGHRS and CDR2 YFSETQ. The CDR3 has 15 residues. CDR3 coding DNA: TGCGCCAGCAGCCTGACTGGAAGGCCTGGAAACACCATATATTTT. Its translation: CASSLTGRPGNTIYF. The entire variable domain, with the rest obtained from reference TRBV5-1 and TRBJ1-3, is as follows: KAGVTQTPRYLIKTRGQQVTLSCSPISGHRSVSWYQQTPGQGLQFLFEYFSETQRNKGNFPGRFSGRQFSNSRSEMNVSTLELGDSALYLCASSLTGRPGNTIYFGEGSWLTVV.

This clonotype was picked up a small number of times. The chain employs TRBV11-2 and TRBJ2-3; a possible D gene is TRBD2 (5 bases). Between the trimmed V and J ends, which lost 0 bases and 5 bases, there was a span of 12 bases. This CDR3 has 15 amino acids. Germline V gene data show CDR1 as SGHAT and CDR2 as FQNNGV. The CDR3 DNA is TGTGCCAGCAGCTTAGAAGGCAGCGGTAGAGATACGCAGTATTTT. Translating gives CASSLEGSGRDTQYF.

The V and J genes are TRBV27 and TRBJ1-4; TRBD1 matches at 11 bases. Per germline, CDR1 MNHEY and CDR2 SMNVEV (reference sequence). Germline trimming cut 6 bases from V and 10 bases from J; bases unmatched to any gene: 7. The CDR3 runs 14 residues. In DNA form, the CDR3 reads TGTGCCAGCAGACCGTCGGGACAGGGGGGAAAACTGTTTTTT. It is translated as CASRPSGQGGKLFF.

The CDR3 here is CASSLAPASRNTGELFF. The DNA of the CDR3 is TGTGCCAGCAGCTTAGCCCCGGCTAGCAGGAACACCGGGGAGCTGTTTTTT. The chain carries TRBV7-9 and TRBJ2-2, with TRBD2 as a possible D gene (5 bases). Germline CDR1 reads SEHNR; CDR2 reads FQNEAQ (reference sequence). V was trimmed by 0 bases and J by 1 base, leaving 12 bases between them. This CDR3 spans 17 amino acids.

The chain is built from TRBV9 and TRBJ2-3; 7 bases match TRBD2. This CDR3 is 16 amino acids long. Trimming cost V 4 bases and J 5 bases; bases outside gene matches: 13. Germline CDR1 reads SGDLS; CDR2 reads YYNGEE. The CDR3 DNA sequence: TGTGCCAGCAGCCCCCATAAGGGAGGGCCCCTAGATACGCAGTATTTT. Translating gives CASSPHKGGPLDTQYF.

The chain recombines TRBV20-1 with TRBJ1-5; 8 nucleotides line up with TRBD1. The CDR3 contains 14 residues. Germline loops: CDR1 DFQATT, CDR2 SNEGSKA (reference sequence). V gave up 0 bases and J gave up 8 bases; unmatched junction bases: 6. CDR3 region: CSARDLTGDKPQHF. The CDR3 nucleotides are TGCAGTGCTAGAGACCTGACAGGGGACAAGCCCCAGCATTTT.

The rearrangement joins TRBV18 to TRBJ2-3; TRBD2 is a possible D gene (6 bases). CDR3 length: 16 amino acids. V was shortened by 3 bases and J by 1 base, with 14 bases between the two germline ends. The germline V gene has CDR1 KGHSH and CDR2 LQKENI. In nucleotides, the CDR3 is TGTGCCAGCTCACCCTCTGGGCGGGGCCGCACAGATACGCAGTATTTT. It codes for CASSPSGRGRTDTQYF.